This passage covers 3 T cell receptor beta chains from one sample sequenced in a study of cytomegalovirus exposure and HLA in healthy donors. The PCR made use of 60 Vbeta and 13 Jbeta primers. This table comes from immunoSEQ multiplex PCR, and its TCRdb copy is limited to in-frame clones, with some not included. This sample has 110,000 to 150,000 clones, with approximately 80% found just once. The sample comprised PBMCs. The receptors were gathered from a man in his forties in good health and CMV-seropositive.

The chain couples TRBV7-8 to TRBJ2-7; no firm D call. The CDR3 contains 12 residues. The V end was cut by 3 bases, the J end by 2 bases, with 5 bases between. Germline values: CDR1 SGHVS, CDR2 FQNEAQ. This CDR3 is CASSFIPYEQYF. The CDR3, as DNA: TGTGCCAGCAGCTTTATCCCCTACGAGCAGTACTTC.

The genes are TRBV6-5 and TRBJ1-2; D may be TRBD1 (6 bases). The CDR3 consists of 13 residues. Germline V gene sequence: CDR1 MNHEY, CDR2 SVGAGI. Trimming cost V 5 bases and J 7 bases, with 14 bases left between them. The CDR3 is CASSVGGAGGYTF. The CDR3 bases are TGTGCCAGCAGTGTGGGGGGGGCTGGTGGCTACACCTTC.

The V gene is TRBV9, the J gene TRBJ1-5; D might be TRBD1 (6 bases). V was pared by 2 bases and J by 2 bases, with 11 bases between. The CDR3 runs to 15 residues. The V gene's germline CDR1 is SGDLS and CDR2 YYNGEE. The CDR3 loop is CASSVSGQRNQPQHF. DNA for the CDR3: TGTGCCAGCAGCGTGTCCGGACAGCGCAATCAGCCCCAGCATTTT.